This T cell receptor (beta chain) was recovered during a study of technical replicates of blood from a few donors. The CDR3 is 15 residues long. Trimming at V came to 3 bases and at J to 2 bases, leaving 4 bases not matched to a gene. CDR1 and CDR2 (germline): MNHNS, SASEGT. Libraries were prepared by immunoSEQ multiplex PCR; TCRdb keeps only in-frame clonotypes and omits some of them. The table records 65,000 to 95,000 clones, 98% of them present only once. Sequencing input: T cells isolated from PBMCs. V is TRBV6-1 and J is TRBJ2-7, with 10 bases fitting TRBD1. The receptor was derived from a human donor in good health. The CDR3 region has the DNA TGTGCCAGCAGTGACCGAGGACAGGGGGCCTACGAGCAGTACTTC. Its translation is CASSDRGQGAYEQYF.